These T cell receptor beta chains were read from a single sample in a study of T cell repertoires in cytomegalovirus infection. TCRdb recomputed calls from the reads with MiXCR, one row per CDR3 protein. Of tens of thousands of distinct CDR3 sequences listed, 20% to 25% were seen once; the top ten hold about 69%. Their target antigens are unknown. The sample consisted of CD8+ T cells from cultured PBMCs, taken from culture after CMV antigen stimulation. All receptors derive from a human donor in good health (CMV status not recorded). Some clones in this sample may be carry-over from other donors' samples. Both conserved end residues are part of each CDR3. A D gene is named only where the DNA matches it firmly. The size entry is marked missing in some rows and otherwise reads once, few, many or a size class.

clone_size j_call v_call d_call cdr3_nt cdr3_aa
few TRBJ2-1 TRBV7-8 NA TGTGCCAGCAGCCCGGCGGGAAGATCCTACAATGAGCAGTTCTTC CASSPAGRSYNEQFF
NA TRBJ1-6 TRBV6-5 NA TGTGCCAGCAGTTACCACTCGGATCCCTTCTCTTACTATAATTCACCCCTCCACTTT CASSYHSDPFSYYNSPLHF
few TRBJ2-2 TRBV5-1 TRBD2 TGCGCCAGCAGCCTATCCAGACTAGCGGGGGGACCTAAGAACACCGGGGAGCTGTTTTTT CASSLSRLAGGPKNTGELFF
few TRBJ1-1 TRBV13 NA TGTGCCAGCAGCTTAGTCGCGGCAGCCTCTGCAATGAACACTGAAGCTTTCTTT CASSLVAAASAMNTEAFF
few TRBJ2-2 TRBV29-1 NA TGCAGCGTTGAGAGTTTGAACACCGGGGAGCTGTTTTTT CSVESLNTGELFF
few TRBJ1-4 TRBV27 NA TGTGCCAGCAGTTTATCACGGGTACTTAATGAAAAACTGTTTTTT CASSLSRVLNEKLFF
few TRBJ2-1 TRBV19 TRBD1 TGTGCCACCAAAGATCGACAGGGGCTGTACGAGCAGTTCTTC CATKDRQGLYEQFF
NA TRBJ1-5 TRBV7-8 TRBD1 TGTGCCAGCAGCGCCGCATCGAGACAGGGGCTTATGAATCAGCCCCAGCATTTT CASSAASRQGLMNQPQHF
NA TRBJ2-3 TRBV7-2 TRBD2 TGTGCCAGCAGCTCCAGCGGGGGGGCCAGAGATACGCAGTATTTT CASSSSGGARDTQYF
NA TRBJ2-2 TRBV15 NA TGTGCCACCAGCAGAGGAGGGGTGTATAAGGCCGGGGAGCTGTTTTTT CATSRGGVYKAGELFF
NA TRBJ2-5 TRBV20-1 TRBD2 TGCAGTGCTAGAGACGTTCGGCGGGGGGTAGAAGACCAAGAGACCCAGTACTTC CSARDVRRGVEDQETQYF
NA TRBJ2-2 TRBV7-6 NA TGTGCCAGCAGCCTGGACAGTATGAACACCGGGGAGCTGTTTTTT CASSLDSMNTGELFF
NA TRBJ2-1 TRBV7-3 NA TGTGCCAGCAGCTTAAACTCCGGGTTGGCTTACAATGAGCAGTTCTTC CASSLNSGLAYNEQFF
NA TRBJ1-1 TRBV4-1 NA TGCGCCAGCAGCCAAGTAGGTGGGAACACTGAAGCTTTCTTT CASSQVGGNTEAFF
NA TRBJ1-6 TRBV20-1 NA TGCAGTGCTAGAGCTATTGGCCTGATGATTAATTCACCCCTCCACTTT CSARAIGLMINSPLHF
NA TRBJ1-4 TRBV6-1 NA TGTGCCAGCAGTCAAAGGGAAACACAAACAACTAATGAAAAACTGTTTTTT CASSQRETQTTNEKLFF
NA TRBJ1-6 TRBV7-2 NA TGTGCCAGCAGCTTCGGGACAAACCTCTCACCCCTCCACTTT CASSFGTNLSPLHF
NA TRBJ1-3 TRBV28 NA TGTGCCAGCAGTTTATGGGCCGATGGAAACACCATATATTTT CASSLWADGNTIYF
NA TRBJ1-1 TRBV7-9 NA TGTGCCAGCAGCTTAGACACAGGGATCACTGAAGCTTTCTTT CASSLDTGITEAFF
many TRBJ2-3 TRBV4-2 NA TGTGCCAGCAGCCAATTGAATCAGCGAAGGTATGGGGATACGCAGTATTTT CASSQLNQRRYGDTQYF
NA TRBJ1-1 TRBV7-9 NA TGTGCCAGCAGCCCTGACAGATATGAAGCTTTCTTT CASSPDRYEAFF
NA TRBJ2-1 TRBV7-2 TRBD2 TGTGCCAGCAGCTGGGCTAGCGGGGGAACCTACAATGAGCAGTTCTTC CASSWASGGTYNEQFF
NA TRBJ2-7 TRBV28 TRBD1 TGTGCCAGCAGTCAGGACAGGGCCTACGAGCAGTACTTC CASSQDRAYEQYF
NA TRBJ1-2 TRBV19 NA TGTGCCAGTAGTCTTATACAGGAAACTAACTATGGCTACACCTTC CASSLIQETNYGYTF
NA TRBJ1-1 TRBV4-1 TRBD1 TGCGCCAGCAGCCAAGATGGGGGGGACAGTAGAGTGAACACTGAAGCTTTCTTT CASSQDGGDSRVNTEAFF
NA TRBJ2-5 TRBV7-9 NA TGTGCCAGCAGCCCCGTTTCGTCTCAAGAGACCCAGTACTTC CASSPVSSQETQYF